This T cell receptor beta chain was obtained from a study of T cell clonotyping in hematopoietic cell transplantation. Clones were read by immunoSEQ multiplex PCR, and TCRdb kept only the in-frame ones, dropping some. This table has roughly 40,000 clones, around 94% appearing once. Worth noting for this clone: Its antigen is not known.

Study findings and constraints: CD4 and CD8 repertoire contributions could not be separated without sorting. Few recipient clonotypes overlapped donors; over 97% were de novo at given depth.

The sequence derives from a woman between 45 and 60 years old in good health. Some clones in this sample may be carry-over from other donors' samples. The source material was peripheral blood mononuclear cells.

The DNA for the CDR3 is TGTGCCAGTAGTGTTCAGGCGCGGCTCTATGGCTACACCTTC. Translated: CASSVQARLYGYTF. The rearrangement joins TRBV19 to TRBJ1-2; D remains unclear. The CDR3 covers 14 residues. V was pared by 5 bases and J by 4 bases, with 14 bases between. Germline-derived CDR1 and CDR2 are LNHDA and SQIVND (reference sequence).